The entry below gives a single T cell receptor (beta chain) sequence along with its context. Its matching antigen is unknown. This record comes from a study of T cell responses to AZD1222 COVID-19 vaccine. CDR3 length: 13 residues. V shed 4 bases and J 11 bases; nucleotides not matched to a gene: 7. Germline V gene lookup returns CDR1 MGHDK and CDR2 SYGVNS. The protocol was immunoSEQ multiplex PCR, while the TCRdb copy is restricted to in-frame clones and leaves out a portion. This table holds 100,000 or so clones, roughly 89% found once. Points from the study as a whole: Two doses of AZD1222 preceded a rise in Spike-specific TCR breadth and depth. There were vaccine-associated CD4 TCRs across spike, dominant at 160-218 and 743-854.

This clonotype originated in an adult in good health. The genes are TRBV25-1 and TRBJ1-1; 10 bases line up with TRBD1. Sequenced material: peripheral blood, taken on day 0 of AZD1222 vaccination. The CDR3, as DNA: TGTGCCAGCAGTGCCGGGACAGGGGTGAAGGCTTTCTTT. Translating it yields CASSAGTGVKAFF. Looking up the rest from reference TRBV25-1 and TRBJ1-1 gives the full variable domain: EADIYQTPRYLVIGTGKKITLECSQTMGHDKMYWYQQDPGMELHLIHYSYGVNSTEKGDLSSESTVSRIRTEHFPLTLESARPSHTSQYLCASSAGTGVKAFFGQGTRLTVV.